This T cell receptor beta chain came from a study of shared clonotypes between healthy human individuals. Points from the study as a whole: When compared with the clonotypes that were shared by all four sorted-subset donors, the non-shared clonotypes turned out to have lower generation probabilities. Sorted-subset samples were not fully sequenced, rarefaction indicated.

Naive CD8 cells comprised CD45RO-negative, CCR7-positively selected cells, excluding terminally differentiated effector memory CD45RA+ cells. Only one count was recorded for this clone. Its antigen is unidentified. Germline V gene lookup returns CDR1 MGHRA and CDR2 YSYEKL. The ends were cut back, 0 bases at V and 8 bases at J, with 14 bases in the middle. The CDR3 is 15 residues long. Deep level was the assay's run setting. Clones were sequenced by immunoSEQ multiplex PCR, and TCRdb holds only the in-frame ones, with some missing. This table has under 850,000 clones, about 91% appearing once. Material for sequencing was naive CD8+ T cells sorted from blood. V is TRBV4-1 and J is TRBJ2-1; a weak D match, TRBD2 (6 bases). The TCR originated in a man aged 25 to 40 in good health. For the CDR3, the DNA is TGCGCCAGCAGCCAAGATGGGGGGAGAGGCGATGAGCAGTTCTTC. Encoded protein: CASSQDGGRGDEQFF.